This T cell receptor (beta chain) appears in the sequencing data of a study of T cell repertoires in cytomegalovirus infection. Study information: Recently identified HLA-C-restricted CMV epitopes and well-studied HLA-B-restricted CMV epitopes were used by the study. CMV infection plus the matching HLA type was flagged by public TCR beta signatures.

Study-wide findings and caveats: Public TCR beta family frequency separated CMV-and-HLA carriers, including in an independent cohort. The response measured ex vivo was dominated by TCR beta clonotypes (HLA-C-restricted and CMV-specific).

In TCRdb, the reads were re-called with MiXCR into one record per CDR3 protein. The table records approximately 110,000 distinct CDR3 sequences, more than 30% of them present only once. In its sample, this clonotype was seen many times. Its target is not known. The CDR3 totals 14 residues. CDR1 and CDR2 (germline): SGHVS, FNYEAQ. The V and J ends lost 4 bases and 0 bases respectively, with 9 bases between them. The source of this sequence is a human donor in good health (CMV status not recorded). Some clones in this sample may be carry-over from other donors' samples. The J gene is TRBJ1-1, the V gene TRBV7-6; D perhaps matches TRBD1 (6 bases). The material was CD8+ T cells from cultured PBMCs, obtained from culture after CMV antigen stimulation. This CDR3 is CASSSGQMNTEAFF. The CDR3 nucleotides are TGTGCCAGCAGCTCGGGACAAATGAACACTGAAGCTTTCTTT.